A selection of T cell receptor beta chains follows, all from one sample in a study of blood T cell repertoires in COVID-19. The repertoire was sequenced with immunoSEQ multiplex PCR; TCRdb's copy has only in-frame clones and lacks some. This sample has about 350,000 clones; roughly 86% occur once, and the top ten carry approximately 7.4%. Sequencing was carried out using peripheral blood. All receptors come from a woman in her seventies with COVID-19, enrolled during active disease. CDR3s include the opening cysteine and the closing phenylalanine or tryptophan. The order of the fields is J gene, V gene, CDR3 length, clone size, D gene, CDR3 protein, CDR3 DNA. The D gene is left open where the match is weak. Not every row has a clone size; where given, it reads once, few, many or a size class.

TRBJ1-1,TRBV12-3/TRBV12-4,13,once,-,CASSPRGGTEAFF,TGTGCCAGCAGCCCCCGGGGTGGAACTGAAGCTTTCTTT
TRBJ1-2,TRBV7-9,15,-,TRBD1,CASSQNPGQTLGYTF,TGTGCCAGCAGCCAAAACCCGGGACAGACACTTGGCTACACCTTC
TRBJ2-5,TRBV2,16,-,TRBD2,CASSGTSGGLQETQYF,TGTGCCAGCAGTGGGACTAGCGGGGGGTTACAAGAGACCCAGTACTTC
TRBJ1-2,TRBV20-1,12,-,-,CSASLSGQGYTF,TGCAGTGCTAGTCTGTCCGGTCAAGGCTACACCTTC
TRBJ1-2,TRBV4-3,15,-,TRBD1,CASSQDPTGSDGYTF,TGCGCCAGCAGCCAAGATCCGACAGGGAGCGATGGCTACACCTTC
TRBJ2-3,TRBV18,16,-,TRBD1,CASSPPGGQSTDTQYF,TGTGCCAGCTCACCACCAGGGGGACAGAGCACAGATACGCAGTATTTT
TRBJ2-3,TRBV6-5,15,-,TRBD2,CASSYDSGVTDTQYF,TGTGCCAGCAGTTACGATAGCGGGGTCACAGATACGCAGTATTTT
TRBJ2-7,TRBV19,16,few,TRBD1,CASSPGTGLWPYEQYF,TGTGCCAGTAGTCCCGGGACAGGGCTTTGGCCCTACGAGCAGTACTTC
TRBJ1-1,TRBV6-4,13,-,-,CASSADYLTEAFF,TGTGCCAGCAGTGCTGACTACCTAACTGAAGCTTTCTTT
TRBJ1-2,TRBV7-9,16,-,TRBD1,CASSLAHGQERRGYTF,TGTGCCAGCAGCTTAGCGCATGGACAGGAAAGAAGGGGCTACACCTTC
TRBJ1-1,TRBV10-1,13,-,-,CASSQGLDTEAFF,TGCGCCAGCAGTCAGGGTCTGGACACTGAAGCTTTCTTT
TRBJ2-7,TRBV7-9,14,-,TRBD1,CASSLDRRQYEQYF,TGTGCCAGCAGCTTGGACAGGCGTCAGTACGAGCAGTACTTC
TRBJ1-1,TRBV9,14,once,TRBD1,CASGTGPSDTEAFF,TGTGCCAGCGGGACAGGGCCTTCCGACACTGAAGCTTTCTTT
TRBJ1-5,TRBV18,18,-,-,CASSPVFVQGGRDQPQHF,TGTGCCAGCTCACCGGTCTTTGTCCAGGGTGGTCGGGATCAGCCCCAGCATTTT
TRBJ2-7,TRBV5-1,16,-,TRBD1,CASSLDPGQYYIEQYF,TGCGCCAGCAGCTTAGACCCGGGACAGTATTATATCGAGCAGTACTTC
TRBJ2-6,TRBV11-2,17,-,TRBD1,CASKEGAAISGANVLTF,TGTGCCAGCAAAGAGGGGGCAGCTATCTCTGGGGCCAACGTCCTGACTTTC
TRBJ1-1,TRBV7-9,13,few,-,CASSFIGDTEAFF,TGTGCCAGCAGCTTCATAGGGGATACTGAAGCTTTCTTT
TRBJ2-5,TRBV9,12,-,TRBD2,CASSGPFGTQYF,TGTGCCAGTAGCGGGCCGTTTGGGACCCAGTACTTC
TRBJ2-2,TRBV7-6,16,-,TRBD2,CASSVTSGGHTGELFF,TGTGCCAGCAGCGTTACTAGCGGGGGGCACACCGGGGAGCTGTTTTTT
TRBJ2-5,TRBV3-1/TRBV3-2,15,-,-,CASSQDIGQWETQYF,TGTGCCAGCAGCCAAGATATCGGACAGTGGGAGACCCAGTACTTC
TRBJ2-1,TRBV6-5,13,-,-,CASSYRRTNEQFF,TGTGCCAGCAGTTACCGGCGGACTAATGAGCAGTTCTTC
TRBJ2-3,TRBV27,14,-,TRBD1,CASSLTGSTDTQYF,TGTGCCAGCAGTCTGACAGGGTCCACAGATACGCAGTATTTT
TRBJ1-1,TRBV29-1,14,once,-,CSASSGEGNTEAFF,TGCAGCGCCTCGTCTGGAGAGGGAAACACTGAAGCTTTCTTT
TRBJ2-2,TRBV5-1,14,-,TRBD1,CASSLGQGIGELFF,TGCGCCAGCAGCTTGGGACAGGGAATCGGGGAGCTGTTTTTT
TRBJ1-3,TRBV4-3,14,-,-,CASSQVQGGDTIYF,TGCGCCAGCAGCCAAGTGCAGGGTGGGGACACCATATATTTT
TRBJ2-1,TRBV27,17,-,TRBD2,CASSSLWAGGFYNEQFF,TGTGCCAGCAGTTCACTGTGGGCGGGGGGCTTCTACAATGAGCAGTTCTTC
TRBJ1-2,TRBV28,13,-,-,CASTIQDNHGYTF,TGTGCCAGCACAATACAGGACAACCATGGCTACACCTTC
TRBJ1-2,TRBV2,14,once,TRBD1,CASSRTGRDYGYTF,TGTGCCAGCAGTAGGACAGGGCGGGACTATGGCTACACCTTC
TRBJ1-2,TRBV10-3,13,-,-,CAISAQGNYGYTF,TGTGCCATCAGTGCCCAGGGGAACTATGGCTACACCTTC
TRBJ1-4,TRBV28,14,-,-,CASSLTTVLEKLFF,TGTGCCAGCAGTCTAACGACAGTCCTTGAAAAACTGTTTTTT
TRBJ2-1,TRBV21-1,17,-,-,CASSKRRRLAAYNEQFF,TGTGCCAGCAGCAAAAGAAGGAGACTAGCGGCGTACAATGAGCAGTTCTTC
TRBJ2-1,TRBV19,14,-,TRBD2,CASRLAGGREEQFF,TGTGCCAGTAGACTAGCGGGGGGGCGGGAGGAGCAGTTCTTC
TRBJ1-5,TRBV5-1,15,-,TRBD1,CASSLTGGSNQPQHF,TGCGCCAGCAGCTTGACAGGGGGTAGCAATCAGCCCCAGCATTTT
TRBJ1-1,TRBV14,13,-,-,CASSLQLNTEAFF,TGTGCCAGCAGCCTACAGCTGAACACTGAAGCTTTCTTT
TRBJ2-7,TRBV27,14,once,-,CASSKGVGAYEQYF,TGTGCCAGCAGTAAAGGGGTAGGCGCCTACGAGCAGTACTTC
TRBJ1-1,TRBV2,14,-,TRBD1,CASSSQGDSTEAFF,TGTGCCAGCAGTTCCCAGGGGGATAGCACTGAAGCTTTCTTT
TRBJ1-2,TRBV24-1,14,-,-,CAHPEGAGDYGYTF,TGTGCCCACCCCGAGGGAGCAGGGGACTATGGCTACACCTTC
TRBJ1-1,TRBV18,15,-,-,CASSPQASAVAEAFF,TGTGCCAGCTCACCCCAGGCCTCAGCGGTGGCTGAAGCTTTCTTT
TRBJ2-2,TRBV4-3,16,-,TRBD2,CASSTLAGEPTGELFF,TGCGCCAGCAGCACACTAGCGGGGGAGCCCACCGGGGAGCTGTTTTTT
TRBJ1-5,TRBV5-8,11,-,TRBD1,CASSFRGAQHF,TGTGCCAGCAGCTTCAGGGGGGCCCAGCATTTT